A selection of T cell receptor beta chains follows, all from one sample in a study of T cells expressing NK-cell markers. TCRdb reworked the 5' RACE reads into one entry per CDR3 protein, no DNA. This sample's clone table lists under 600,000 distinct CDR3 sequences. The sequencing input was blood T cells: a sorted CD56 or NKG2C T cell subset, CD4+ or CD8+ T cells, or bulk PBMC T cells (not recorded which). These receptor sequences come from a woman aged 45 to 65 in good health. The CDR3 runs from the conserved cysteine through the conserved F or W. Each record gives: CDR3 protein, J gene, V gene.

CASSLAGLAGELAKNIQYF	TRBJ2-4	TRBV5-1
CASSRRSGSGTDTQYF	TRBJ2-3	TRBV2
CSARGSWGGRAHEQFF	TRBJ2-1	TRBV20-1
CASSLEVLASGRGYEQYF	TRBJ2-7	TRBV11-2
CASSGRTGEEAFF	TRBJ1-1	TRBV7-9
CASSRAAKNEQFF	TRBJ2-1	TRBV10-2
CASSPPDRYTQYF	TRBJ2-3	TRBV7-8
CSARGLEAGARGYNEQFF	TRBJ2-1	TRBV20-1
CSVTPQLAGVSEQYF	TRBJ2-7	TRBV20-1
CASVVGGPSEQFF	TRBJ2-1	TRBV12-5
CSVEVGLHNEKLFF	TRBJ1-4	TRBV29-1
CASSLRQGAETQYF	TRBJ2-5	TRBV18
CASSQGQGSASGYTF	TRBJ1-2	TRBV6-6
CAWKGGIYGYTF	TRBJ1-2	TRBV30
CAIGQNNQPQHF	TRBJ1-5	TRBV10-3
CASSTGTSGRAQTYEQYF	TRBJ2-7	TRBV5-1
CASSPFGGPNTEAFF	TRBJ1-1	TRBV5-5
CASSTWEAIDWYF	TRBJ2-7	TRBV7-9
CSARDPGGVVQPQHF	TRBJ1-5	TRBV20-1
CSARRSRDKETQYF	TRBJ2-5	TRBV20-1
CASSPPDRGMWGEQFF	TRBJ2-1	TRBV3-1
CASSQDSQLSSPLHF	TRBJ1-6	TRBV4-1
CASSPLGARQPQHF	TRBJ1-5	TRBV5-1
CSARTWHNSGANVLTF	TRBJ2-6	TRBV20-1
CSARGVKRRANEQFF	TRBJ2-1	TRBV20-1
CASSAPGLTGDTQYF	TRBJ2-3	TRBV10-2
CAWSRWQTETQYF	TRBJ2-5	TRBV30
CSAAPRGTQYF	TRBJ2-3	TRBV20-1
CASSYSSTDTQYF	TRBJ2-3	TRBV6-6
CASSLGAVGENQPQHF	TRBJ1-5	TRBV12-3/TRBV12-4
CATRRAGGGNEQFF	TRBJ2-1	TRBV24-1
CASRAQESQYF	TRBJ2-5	TRBV6-5
CASSAGLAGGRTGELFF	TRBJ2-2	TRBV28
CASNPPGLAGGPGTDTQYF	TRBJ2-3	TRBV5-1
CASSPPGGGHGYTF	TRBJ1-2	TRBV5-4
CASSFVNPRGTQYF	TRBJ2-3	TRBV12-3/TRBV12-4
CASSFSLTGELFF	TRBJ2-2	TRBV27
CSAQKGQLETQYF	TRBJ2-5	TRBV20-1
CASSLRTGDPRGYTF	TRBJ1-2	TRBV12-3/TRBV12-4
CASSPMGGVTDTQYF	TRBJ2-3	TRBV7-9
CADPGGWYTDTQYF	TRBJ2-3	TRBV11-2
CASRGQGRTEETQYF	TRBJ2-5	TRBV5-1
CASSRDVRSNYGYTF	TRBJ1-2	TRBV27
CASRGGLEQYF	TRBJ2-7	TRBV10-2
CASSLADQGYAFF	TRBJ1-4	TRBV12-3/TRBV12-4
CASSLGQLYGYTF	TRBJ1-2	TRBV28
CASRLDPAYEQYF	TRBJ2-7	TRBV12-3/TRBV12-4
CASSPSTSGSYNEQFF	TRBJ2-1	TRBV5-1
CSVESISSYEQYF	TRBJ2-7	TRBV29-1
CAISQTAGSTDTQYF	TRBJ2-3	TRBV10-3
CASSILYNSPLHF	TRBJ1-6	TRBV12-3/TRBV12-4
CSAINTWTSGSPGELFF	TRBJ2-2	TRBV20-1
CSVEGMGAGMSNEQFF	TRBJ2-1	TRBV29-1
CASSYRGGDDEQFF	TRBJ2-1	TRBV5-1
CSANKRTSGRTDTQYF	TRBJ2-3	TRBV20-1